The 28 T cell receptor beta chains in this list originate from one sample, sequenced in a study of cytotoxic CD8 clonotypes in ibrutinib-treated CLL. Using immunoSEQ multiplex PCR, the repertoire was profiled, and TCRdb retains in-frame clones only, with some absent. The sample contains tens of thousands of clones, more than 60% of which appear only once. The sequenced sample was PBMCs, obtained after 12 months of ibrutinib treatment. These TCRs come from a human donor with chronic lymphocytic leukemia.

This chain joins TRBV7-7 and TRBJ2-3; TRBD1 agrees at 7 bases. CDR1 SSHAT and CDR2 FNYEAQ come from the germline V gene (reference sequence). The length of the CDR3 is 15 residues. V gave up 5 bases and J gave up 0 bases; unmatched junction bases: 5. Here the CDR3 DNA reads TGTGCCAGCAGCCGTGGGACAGCTAGCACAGATACGCAGTATTTT. It encodes CASSRGTASTDTQYF.

The chain couples TRBV30 to TRBJ2-7; a possible D gene is TRBD2 (6 bases). This CDR3 contains 12 residues. Germline V gene sequence: CDR1 GTSNPN, CDR2 SVGIG (reference sequence). Trimming shortened V by 4 bases and J by 4 bases, and 11 bases separated the two germline ends. CDR3 sequence: CAWMEGSYEQYF. The DNA of the CDR3 is TGTGCCTGGATGGAGGGCTCGTACGAGCAGTACTTC.

The chain employs TRBV5-3 and TRBJ2-5, with D unresolved. TRBV5-3 is an ORF, and what it does is uncertain. V was shortened by 0 bases and J by 4 bases, with 10 bases between the two germline ends. This CDR3 is built from 14 residues. For the CDR3, the DNA is TGTGCCAGAAGCTTGGTAGAAGACCGAGAGACCCAGTACTTC. Protein: CARSLVEDRETQYF.

The chain is built from TRBV27 and TRBJ2-5; tentative D call: TRBD2 (5 bases). The CDR3 is 15 amino acids. Germline V CDR1 and CDR2: MNHEY, SMNVEV (reference sequence). The V and J ends lost 2 bases and 2 bases respectively, with 12 bases between them. The CDR3 is CASSLLGSGQETQYF. The CDR3 nucleotides read TGTGCCAGCAGTTTACTGGGCTCGGGACAAGAGACCCAGTACTTC.

The chain couples TRBV25-1 to TRBJ1-2; possibly TRBD1 for D (5 bases). Germline CDR1 and CDR2: MGHDK and SYGVNS. Trimming removed 5 bases at V and 4 bases at J, with 11 bases between. The CDR3 is made up of 13 amino acids. CDR3 protein: CASSPGTLYGYTF. In DNA, the CDR3 is TGTGCCAGCAGTCCCGGGACCCTCTATGGCTACACCTTC.

This sequence joins TRBV29-1 and TRBJ2-5; TRBD1 might be the D (6 bases). Germline assignment: CDR1 SQVTM and CDR2 ANQGSEA. Trimming removed 4 bases from V and 8 bases from J, with 20 bases in between. This CDR3 is built from 14 residues. The CDR3 protein is CSVVEGQGPRTQYF. The CDR3 coding sequence is TGCAGCGTTGTAGAAGGGCAGGGGCCGAGAACCCAGTACTTC.

The chain recombines TRBV10-3 with TRBJ2-7; D may be TRBD1 (5 bases). Trimming cost V 2 bases and J 2 bases, with 10 bases left between them. Germline CDR1 reads ENHRY; CDR2 reads SYGVKD. This CDR3 is built from 14 residues. CDR3 nucleotides: TGTGCCATCAGTGAGCCCGCCAGGGCCTACGAGCAGTACTTC. It codes for CAISEPARAYEQYF.

The chain joins TRBV14 to TRBJ1-2; D not certain. Germline CDR1 and CDR2: SGHDN and FVKESK. This CDR3 has 16 amino acids. V lost 8 bases, J lost 5 bases, and 24 bases lay in between. The CDR3 region has the DNA TGTGCCAGCGCCCTAACCGTGGCAGGCCAGAGGTATGGCTACACCTTC. Translation gives CASALTVAGQRYGYTF.

The rearrangement links TRBV30 to TRBJ1-2; no definite D call. The ends were cut back, 2 bases at V and 3 bases at J, with 7 bases in the middle. The CDR3 extends over 12 amino acids. Germline V CDR1 and CDR2: GTSNPN, SVGIG (reference sequence). The CDR3 DNA is TGTGCCTGGAGTTTTGTGGACTATGGCTACACCTTC. Residues: CAWSFVDYGYTF.

The sample holds a few counts of this clone. Here the CDR3 DNA reads TGTGCCAGCACCGACAGGGTCGGCGGGGAGCTGTTTTTT. It encodes CASTDRVGGELFF. The chain uses TRBV7-9 and TRBJ2-2, with 7 nucleotides matching TRBD1. The CDR3 runs to 13 residues. The germline gives CDR1 SEHNR, CDR2 FQNEAQ (reference sequence). V was clipped by 7 bases and J by 7 bases; unmatched bases: 6.

This chain connects TRBV21-1 to TRBJ1-5. TRBV21-1 is a pseudogene. The CDR3 runs to 16 residues. CDR3 region: CASSDRENEVNQPQHF. The CDR3 coding sequence is TGTGCCAGCAGCGACCGGGAGAACGAGGTGAATCAGCCCCAGCATTTT.

CDR3 region: CASSVSGGQETQYF. The CDR3 DNA reads as TGTGCCAGCAGCGTATCAGGCGGGCAAGAGACCCAGTACTTC. This sequence joins TRBV7-8 and TRBJ2-5; the D gene is possibly TRBD2 (5 bases). V was cut by 5 bases and J by 2 bases, with 12 bases left in between. Germline lookup yields CDR1 SGHVS and CDR2 FQNEAQ. This CDR3 region has 14 residues. The variable domain in full, with the rest retrieved from reference TRBV7-8 and TRBJ2-5, is GAGVSQSPRYKVAKRGQDVALRCDPISGHVSLFWYQQALGQGPEFLTYFQNEAQLDKSGLPSDRFFAERPEGSVSTLKIQRTQQEDSAVYLCASSVSGGQETQYFGPGTRLLVL.

This chain uses TRBV7-2 with TRBJ1-1; maybe TRBD1 (5 bases). Germline V gene lookup returns CDR1 SGHTA and CDR2 FQGNSA. The CDR3 length is 15 residues. Trimming left V 0 bases short and J 0 bases short, with 8 bases between. Here the CDR3 reads CASSLASGLNTEAFF. The DNA for the CDR3 is TGTGCCAGCAGCTTAGCCTCAGGGTTGAACACTGAAGCTTTCTTT.

V gene TRBV30 combines with J gene TRBJ2-1; D possibly corresponds to TRBD1 (5 bases). Germline loops: CDR1 GTSNPN, CDR2 SVGIG (reference sequence). Trimming stripped 1 base from V and 0 bases from J, with 10 bases between. The length of the CDR3 is 15 residues. The CDR3: CAWSDKGDSYNEQFF. CDR3 bases: TGTGCCTGGAGTGATAAAGGGGACTCCTACAATGAGCAGTTCTTC. Complete variable domain (other parts from reference TRBV30 and TRBJ2-1): SQTIHQWPATLVQPVGSPLSLECTVEGTSNPNLYWYRQAAGRGLQLLFYSVGIGQISSEVPQNLSASRPQDRQFILSSKKLLLSDSGFYLCAWSDKGDSYNEQFFGPGTRLTVL.

The DNA for the CDR3 is TGTGCCAGCAGCAGGGACGGCGGTAATGAAAAACTGTTTTTT. This encodes CASSRDGGNEKLFF. This chain uses TRBV9 with TRBJ1-4, with D perhaps TRBD1 (5 bases). The CDR3 is 14 residues long. The germline V gene encodes CDR1 SGDLS and CDR2 YYNGEE. Trimming cost V 4 bases and J 4 bases, with 11 bases left between them.

This chain uses TRBV7-2 with TRBJ1-6; TRBD1 agrees at 7 bases. The CDR3 length is 15 residues. V lost 2 bases to trimming and J lost 5 bases; unmatched junction nucleotides: 3. CDR1 is SGHTA and CDR2 is FQGNSA in the germline V gene. The CDR3, as DNA: TGTGCCAGCAGCTTATCCGGGACAGATAATTCACCCCTCCACTTT. This codes for CASSLSGTDNSPLHF.

This clone was counted a few times. The V gene is TRBV9, the J gene TRBJ1-1, with a tentative D call TRBD1 (5 bases). Looked up from germline, CDR1 is SGDLS and CDR2 is YYNGEE. V was clipped by 0 bases and J by 4 bases, with 10 bases between them. This CDR3 has 14 residues. CDR3 loop: CASSVALGGTEAFF. The CDR3 nucleotides read TGTGCCAGCAGCGTAGCTTTGGGGGGCACTGAAGCTTTCTTT.

This sequence joins TRBV28 and TRBJ1-5, with 10 bases identical to TRBD1. CDR1 is MDHEN and CDR2 is SYDVKM in the germline V gene. With V trimmed by 7 bases and J by 0 bases, 9 bases remained unmatched. The CDR3 loop spans 17 amino acids. The CDR3 reads CASTAGQGLYSNQPQHF. The CDR3 region has the DNA TGTGCCAGCACGGCGGGACAGGGGTTATATAGCAATCAGCCCCAGCATTTT.

V is TRBV19 and J is TRBJ1-4; D not resolved. V lost 3 bases and J 0 bases, leaving 11 bases between the germline ends. The CDR3 length is 16 residues. Germline lookup yields CDR1 LNHDA and CDR2 SQIVND (reference sequence). CDR3 region: CASSMGIFATNEKLFF. The CDR3 coding sequence is TGTGCCAGTAGTATGGGCATCTTTGCAACTAATGAAAAACTGTTTTTT.

The gene calls are TRBV28 and TRBJ1-2; 7 bases line up with TRBD1. This CDR3 spans 14 amino acids. Losses at the gene ends were 2 bases for V and 8 bases for J; bases not matched to a gene: 8. Germline V gene data show CDR1 as MDHEN and CDR2 as SYDVKM. In nucleotides, the CDR3 is TGTGCCAGCAGTTTAATAGGGGGCGAAAGCGGCTACACCTTC. It yields the protein CASSLIGGESGYTF.

V gene TRBV30 combines with J gene TRBJ1-4; D may be TRBD1 (6 bases). The CDR3 sequence is 15 residues long. Germline CDR1 GTSNPN, CDR2 SVGIG (reference sequence). Trimming took off 4 bases at V and 0 bases at J, with 12 bases between the two ends. For the CDR3, the DNA is TGTGCCTGGAAGTGGAAGGGGGCAACTAATGAAAAACTGTTTTTT. Its protein is CAWKWKGATNEKLFF.

This clone appeared a few times. The chain employs TRBV13 and TRBJ2-7; TRBD1 matches 8 bases. The V and J ends lost 5 bases and 0 bases, in that order; junction bases with no gene match: 6. There are 15 residues in the CDR3. From germline, CDR1 is PRHDT and CDR2 FYEKMQ (reference sequence). In DNA form, the CDR3 reads TGTGCCAGCAGCCACAGACAGGGGAGCTCCTACGAGCAGTACTTC. Translation gives CASSHRQGSSYEQYF. The full variable domain, completed using reference TRBV13 and TRBJ2-7, is AAGVIQSPRHLIKEKRETATLKCYPIPRHDTVYWYQQGPGQDPQFLISFYEKMQSDKGSIPDRFSAQQFSDYHSELNMSSLELGDSALYFCASSHRQGSSYEQYFGPGTRLTVT.

The CDR3, as DNA: TGTGCCAGCAACCGACCCAACCAAGAGACCCAGTACTTC. Translated: CASNRPNQETQYF. This chain connects TRBV6-1 to TRBJ2-5; D call uncertain. CDR3 length: 13 amino acids. V lost 7 bases and J lost 0, with 9 bases in between. Germline lookup yields CDR1 MNHNS and CDR2 SASEGT.

V is TRBV30 and J is TRBJ2-5; no clear D gene. The CDR3 extends over 11 amino acids. The V end was cut by 5 bases, the J end by 5 bases, with 9 bases between. The germline gives CDR1 GTSNPN, CDR2 SVGIG (reference sequence). The CDR3, as DNA: TGTGCCTGGGAACATGGGGAGACCCAGTACTTC. Protein: CAWEHGETQYF.

The chain uses TRBV7-2 and TRBJ1-5; D gene ambiguous. Germline assignment: CDR1 SGHTA and CDR2 FQGNSA. Between the trimmed V and J ends, which lost 1 base and 1 base, there was a span of 5 bases. The CDR3 extends over 14 amino acids. CDR3: CASSLVPSNQPQHF. The DNA for the CDR3 is TGTGCCAGCAGCTTAGTGCCGAGCAATCAGCCCCAGCATTTT.

The V and J genes are TRBV9 and TRBJ2-1, with D hard to call. From germline, CDR1 is SGDLS and CDR2 YYNGEE. This CDR3 comprises 13 residues. V was shortened by 3 bases and J by 2 bases, with 6 bases between the two germline ends. CDR3 nucleotides: TGTGCCAGCAGCGAGCGAGCCTACAATGAGCAGTTCTTC. It is translated as CASSERAYNEQFF.

The V and J genes are TRBV4-3 and TRBJ2-1; D might be TRBD2 (7 bases). The CDR3 totals 16 residues. Germline V lookup: CDR1 LGHNA, CDR2 YSLEER. The ends were cut back, 4 bases at V and 9 bases at J, with 22 bases in the middle. In DNA, the CDR3 is TGCGCCAGCAGCCGAAAGGGGGGAGGGGGAGGCTTTGAGCAGTTCTTC. Translated, it gives CASSRKGGGGGFEQFF.

This chain uses TRBV27 with TRBJ2-1, with 7 bases identical to TRBD2. Germline V gene sequence: CDR1 MNHEY, CDR2 SMNVEV (reference sequence). The V gene end was trimmed by 5 bases and the J gene end by 5 bases; junction bases not matched to a gene: 9. The CDR3 runs 15 residues. This CDR3 reads CASSPERGLDNEQFF. The CDR3 nucleotides read TGTGCCAGCAGTCCGGAGCGGGGTTTGGACAATGAGCAGTTCTTC.